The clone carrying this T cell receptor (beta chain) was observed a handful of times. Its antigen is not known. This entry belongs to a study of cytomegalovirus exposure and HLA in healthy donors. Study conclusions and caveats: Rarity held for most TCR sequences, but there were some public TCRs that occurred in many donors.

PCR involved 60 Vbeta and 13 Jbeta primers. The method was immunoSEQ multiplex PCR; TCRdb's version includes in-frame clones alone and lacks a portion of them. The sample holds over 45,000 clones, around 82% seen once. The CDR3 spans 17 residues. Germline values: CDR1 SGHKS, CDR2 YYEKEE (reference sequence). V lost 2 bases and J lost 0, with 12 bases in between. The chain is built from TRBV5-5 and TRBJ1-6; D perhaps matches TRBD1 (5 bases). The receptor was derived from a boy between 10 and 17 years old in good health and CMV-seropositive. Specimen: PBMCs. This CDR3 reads CASSLRTTSSYNSPLHF. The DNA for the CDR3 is TGTGCCAGCAGCTTAAGGACAACCAGCTCCTATAATTCACCCCTCCACTTT.